A single sample gave rise to the 10 T cell receptor beta chains below, sequenced in a study of T cells after yellow fever vaccination. One entry per CDR3 protein results from TCRdb running MiXCR on the 5' RACE reads. Here the sample spans 300,000 to 400,000 distinct CDR3 sequences, 8.5% to 10% being singletons. The starting material was PBMCs, obtained on the day of the first yellow fever vaccination. These TCRs come from a man aged 18-30 years who received the YFV17D yellow fever vaccine.

This rearrangement joins TRBV9 to TRBJ2-3; 7 bases align to TRBD1. The CDR3 runs to 13 residues. Germline CDR1 SGDLS, CDR2 YYNGEE. The V gene end was trimmed by 3 bases and the J gene end by 5 bases; junction bases not matched to a gene: 3. The CDR3, as DNA: TGTGCCAGCAGCGAAACAGGGGTAGATACGCAGTATTTT. As protein: CASSETGVDTQYF.

This chain joins TRBV4-3 and TRBJ2-7, with 7 bases lining up with TRBD1. Germline V gene sequence: CDR1 LGHNA, CDR2 YSLEER. Trimming removed 0 bases from V and 6 bases from J; junction bases left unmatched: 11. There are 16 residues in the CDR3. The CDR3 DNA reads TGCGCCAGCAGCCAAGATCGACAGGGACAAAGGGGCGAGCAGTACGTC. Its translation: CASSQDRQGQRGEQYV.

The chain has TRBV9 and TRBJ2-7; D is perhaps TRBD1 or TRBD2 (5 bases each). The length of the CDR3 is 14 residues. CDR1 SGDLS and CDR2 YYNGEE come from the germline V gene. Trimming cost V 4 bases and J 5 bases, with 16 bases left between them. The CDR3, as DNA: TGTGCCAGCAGCCCCGACCCTAGGGGAGACGAGCAGTACTTC. The encoded protein is CASSPDPRGDEQYF. The variable domain in full, with the rest retrieved from reference TRBV9 and TRBJ2-7, is DSGVTQTPKHLITATGQRVTLRCSPRSGDLSVYWYQQSLDQGLQFLIQYYNGEERAKGNILERFSAQQFPDLHSELNLSSLELGDSALYFCASSPDPRGDEQYFGPGTRLTVT.

This clonotype was observed many times. The chain couples TRBV6-1 to TRBJ1-5; 9 nucleotides match TRBD1. J lost 6 bases, V lost 3 bases, and 27 bases had no gene match. CDR1 and CDR2 (germline): MNHNS, SASEGT. The CDR3 consists of 22 residues. The DNA of the CDR3 is TGTGCCAGCAGTGATGGAGAAATTCGGGACAGGGTTGTTTGGGGGGACTCTCAGCCCCAGCATTTT. It codes for CASSDGEIRDRVVWGDSQPQHF.

Here the CDR3 DNA reads TGTGCCAGCAGCCCAACTGGATGGGGCTACACCTTC. This sequence encodes CASSPTGWGYTF. This chain connects TRBV6-5 to TRBJ1-2; D ambiguous. Trimming shortened V by 6 bases and J by 8 bases, and 13 bases separated the two germline ends. The germline CDR1 and CDR2 sequences are MNHEY and SVGAGI. CDR3 length: 12 amino acids.

This clonotype came up a few times. The genes are TRBV10-3 and TRBJ2-6; D possibly corresponds to TRBD1 (5 bases). Trimming pared 1 base from V and 2 bases from J, leaving 9 bases between. The CDR3 totals 16 residues. Germline loops: CDR1 ENHRY, CDR2 SYGVKD. The CDR3 region is CAISEFQGTGANVLTF. In nucleotides, the CDR3 is TGTGCCATCAGTGAGTTCCAGGGTACTGGGGCCAACGTCCTGACTTTC.

The chain uses TRBV7-9 and TRBJ2-1; TRBD2 matches 10 bases. The CDR3 sequence is 16 residues long. Germline V CDR1 and CDR2: SEHNR, FQNEAQ (reference sequence). Trimming cost V 5 bases and J 3 bases; bases outside gene matches: 7. The CDR3 sequence: CASSPWPSGGYNEQFF. The CDR3 bases are TGTGCCAGCAGCCCATGGCCTAGCGGGGGCTACAATGAGCAGTTCTTC.

The CDR3 spells CASSSSAATNEKLFF. In DNA, the CDR3 is TGTGCCAGCAGCTCCTCGGCAGCAACTAATGAAAAACTGTTTTTT. V usage is TRBV6-5 and J usage is TRBJ1-4; D gene unclear. The length of the CDR3 is 15 residues. Germline V gives CDR1 MNHEY, CDR2 SVGAGI. V was pared by 6 bases and J by 0 bases, with 11 bases between.

This clonotype showed up just a few times. V gene TRBV7-2 combines with J gene TRBJ2-1; D may be TRBD2 (6 bases). CDR1 and CDR2 (germline): SGHTA, FQGNSA. Trimming took off 5 bases at V and 2 bases at J, with 16 bases between the two ends. The CDR3 contains 16 residues. The CDR3 spells CASSGIGRGTYNEQFF. CDR3 DNA: TGTGCCAGCAGCGGTATCGGGCGGGGTACCTACAATGAGCAGTTCTTC. Full variable domain (outside the CDR3, taken from reference TRBV7-2 and TRBJ2-1): GAGVSQSPSNKVTEKGKDVELRCDPISGHTALYWYRQSLGQGLEFLIYFQGNSAPDKSGLPSDRFSAERTGGSVSTLTIQRTQQEDSAVYLCASSGIGRGTYNEQFFGPGTRLTVL.

This clonotype was picked up one time. The chain joins TRBV12-3 or TRBV12-4 to TRBJ2-5; a possible D gene is TRBD1 (7 bases). V was shortened by 6 bases and J by 5 bases, with 19 bases between the two germline ends. The CDR3 extends over 15 amino acids. The CDR3 bases are TGTGCCAGCAGCAAAATGGGCTCAGGGGGGGAGACCCAGTACTTC. As protein: CASSKMGSGGETQYF.